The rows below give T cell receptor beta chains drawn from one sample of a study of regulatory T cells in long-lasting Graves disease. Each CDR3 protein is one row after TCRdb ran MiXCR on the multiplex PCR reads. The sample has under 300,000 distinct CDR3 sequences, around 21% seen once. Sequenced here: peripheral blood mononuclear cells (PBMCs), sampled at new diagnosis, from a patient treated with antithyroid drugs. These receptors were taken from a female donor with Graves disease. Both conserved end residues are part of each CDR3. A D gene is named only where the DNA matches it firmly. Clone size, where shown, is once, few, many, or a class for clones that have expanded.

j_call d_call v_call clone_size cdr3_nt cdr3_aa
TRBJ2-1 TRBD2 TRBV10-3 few TGTGCCATCAGCGGACGGGAGGGTAATGAGCAGTTCTTC CAISGREGNEQFF
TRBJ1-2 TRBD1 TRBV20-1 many TGCAGTGCTAGGAGGGGACAGGAAGCTAACTATGGCTACACCTTC CSARRGQEANYGYTF
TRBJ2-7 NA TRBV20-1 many TGCAGTGCTAGAGCAGTCGTTGGCGGGGTTCGGCCGTACGAGCAGTACTTC CSARAVVGGVRPYEQYF
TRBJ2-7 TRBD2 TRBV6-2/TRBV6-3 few TGTCGCGAGGGACTAGGGGCCTACGAGCAGTACTTC CREGLGAYEQYF
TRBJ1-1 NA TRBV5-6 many TGTGCCAGCAGACAGACCGGGTCCCCTGGGGACGAAGCTTTCTTT CASRQTGSPGDEAFF
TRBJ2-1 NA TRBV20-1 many TGCAGTGCTAGAGATCTTCAAAGACCCAATTACAATGAGCAGTTCTTC CSARDLQRPNYNEQFF
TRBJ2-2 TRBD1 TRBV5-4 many TGTGCCAGCAGTCGGACAGGGGGCACCGGGGAGCTGTTTTTT CASSRTGGTGELFF
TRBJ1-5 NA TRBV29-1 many TGCAGCGTTGCGGGGGGGATCAATCAGCCCCAGCATTTT CSVAGGINQPQHF
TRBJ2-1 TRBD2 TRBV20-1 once TGCAGTGCACGGCTAGCGGGGGCGTACAATGAGCAGTTCTTC CSARLAGAYNEQFF
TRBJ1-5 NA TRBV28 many TGTGCCAGCAGTCCGGCGACAGTTAATCAGCCCCAGCATTTT CASSPATVNQPQHF
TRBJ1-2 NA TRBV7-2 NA TGTGCCAGCAGCTTAGAACTCGCCTCCGGCGATGGCTATGGCTACACCTTC CASSLELASGDGYGYTF
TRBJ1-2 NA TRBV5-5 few TGTGCCAGCAGCCGGGGGGGAGGCTATGGCTACACCTTC CASSRGGGYGYTF
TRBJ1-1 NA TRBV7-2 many TGTGCCAGCAGCCGGTTGACTAACACTGAAGCTTTCTTT CASSRLTNTEAFF
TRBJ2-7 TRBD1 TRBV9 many TGTGCCAGCAGCGTAGAAACAGGGGGCACCTACGAGCAGTACTTC CASSVETGGTYEQYF
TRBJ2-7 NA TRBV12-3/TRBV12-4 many TGTGCCAGCAGAACCGGGTCCCAAGGGGAGCAGTACTTC CASRTGSQGEQYF
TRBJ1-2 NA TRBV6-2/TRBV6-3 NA TGTGCCACCCTCTTCAACTATGGCTACACCTTC CATLFNYGYTF
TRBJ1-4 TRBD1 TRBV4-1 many TGCGCCAGCAGCCAATACAGGGGGCAAGGAACTAATGAAAAACTGTTTTTT CASSQYRGQGTNEKLFF
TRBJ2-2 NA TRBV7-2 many TGTGCCAGCAGCTTGACTATGGCGAACACCGGGGAGCTGTTTTTT CASSLTMANTGELFF
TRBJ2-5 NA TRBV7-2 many TGTGCCAGCAGCCCATTTACAGGGAGTCAAGAGACCCAGTACTTC CASSPFTGSQETQYF
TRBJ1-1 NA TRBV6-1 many TGTGCCAGCAATTCGGAGTATCGGACTGAAGCTTTCTTT CASNSEYRTEAFF
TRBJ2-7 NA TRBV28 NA TGTGCCACCCAAGAGCCCAATACAGGGATCTACGAGCAGTACTTC CATQEPNTGIYEQYF
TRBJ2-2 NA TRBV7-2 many TGTGCCAGCAGCTTAGGCACAGTCGGGGAGCTGTTTTTT CASSLGTVGELFF
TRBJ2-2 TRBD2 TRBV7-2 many TGTGCCAGCAGCTTCGTGGGTGGCGGGGGAGTCACCGGGGAGCTGTTTTTT CASSFVGGGGVTGELFF
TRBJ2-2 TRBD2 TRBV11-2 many TGTGCCAGCAGCTTAAACGGGGGGGCCGGGGAGCTGTTTTTT CASSLNGGAGELFF
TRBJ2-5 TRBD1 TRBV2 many TGTGCCAGCATTCAGGGGGCTGATGAGACCCAGTACTTC CASIQGADETQYF
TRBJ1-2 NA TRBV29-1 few TGCAGCGTTCTTCAACTGAGGACGAACTACACCTTC CSVLQLRTNYTF
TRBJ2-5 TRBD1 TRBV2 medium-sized TGTGCCAGAAGCGGGACAGGGTCAGGAGAGACCCAGTACTTC CARSGTGSGETQYF
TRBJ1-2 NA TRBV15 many TGTGCCACCAGCAGAAGGGACCATGGCTACACCTTC CATSRRDHGYTF
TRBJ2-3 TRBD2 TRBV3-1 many TGTGCCAGCAGCTTAACGACTAGCGGGAACACAGATACGCAGTATTTT CASSLTTSGNTDTQYF
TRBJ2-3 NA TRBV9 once TGTGCCAGCAGCGTAGGTGGGGGAAACGGCACAGATACGCAGTATTTT CASSVGGGNGTDTQYF
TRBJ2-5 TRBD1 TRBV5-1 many TGCGCCAGCAGCTCACCGACAGGGGAGACCCAGTACTTC CASSSPTGETQYF
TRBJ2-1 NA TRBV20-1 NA TGCAGTGCTCAAACAACGGACAGAAACTACAATGAGCAGTTCTTC CSAQTTDRNYNEQFF
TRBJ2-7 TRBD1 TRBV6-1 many TGTGCCAGCAGCCGGGACAGGGGGGCCTACGAGCAGTACTTC CASSRDRGAYEQYF
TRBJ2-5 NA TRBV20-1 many TGCAGTGCTAGAAATTTCGCCGGGGGCCTCCAAGAGACCCAGTACTTC CSARNFAGGLQETQYF
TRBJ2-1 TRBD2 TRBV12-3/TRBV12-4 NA TGTGCCAGCAGTCTATCAGGACTAGCGGGAGGGCCCGGTAATGAGCAGTTCTTC CASSLSGLAGGPGNEQFF
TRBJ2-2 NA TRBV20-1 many TGCAGTGCTAGACCAACCCGAGGCACCGGGGAGCTGTTTTTT CSARPTRGTGELFF
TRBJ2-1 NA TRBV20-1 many TGCAGTGCTACGCGGTATAACGGATACTACAATGAGCAGTTCTTC CSATRYNGYYNEQFF
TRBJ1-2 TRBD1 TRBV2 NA TGTGCCAGCAGTGGCCCGGGACAGCTCTATGGCTACACCTTC CASSGPGQLYGYTF
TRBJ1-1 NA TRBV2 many TGTGCCAGCAGTGTAGTGAACACTGAAGCTTTCTTT CASSVVNTEAFF
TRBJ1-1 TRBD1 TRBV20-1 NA TGCAGTGCTAGAGATTTGCGGACAGGGACCACTGAAGCTTTCTTT CSARDLRTGTTEAFF
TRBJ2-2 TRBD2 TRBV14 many TGTGCCAGCAGCCCAAGCATAGGACTAGCGGGGAACACCGGGGAGCTGTTTTTT CASSPSIGLAGNTGELFF
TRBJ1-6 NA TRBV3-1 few TGTGCCAGCAGCCAAGGGACCTATAATTCACCCCTCCACTTT CASSQGTYNSPLHF
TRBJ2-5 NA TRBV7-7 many TGTGCCAGCAGCTCTCCATCAGTGTCAGAGACCCAGTACTTC CASSSPSVSETQYF
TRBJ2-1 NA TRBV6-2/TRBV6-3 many TGTGCCAGCAGTGAACTCTACAATGAGCAGTTCTTC CASSELYNEQFF
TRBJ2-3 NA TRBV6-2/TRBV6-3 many TGTGCCAGCAGTGAAGTCCTTAGGCCAGATACGCAGTATTTT CASSEVLRPDTQYF
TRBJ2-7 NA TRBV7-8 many TGTGCCAGCAGCTTAGAGGTCGGACCTTACGAGCAGTACTTC CASSLEVGPYEQYF
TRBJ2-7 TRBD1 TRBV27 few TGTGCCAGCAGCACAAAGCGGGACAGGGGGCCCTACGAGCAGTACTTC CASSTKRDRGPYEQYF
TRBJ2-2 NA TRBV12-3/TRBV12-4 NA TGTGCCAGCAGCCCGGCAGGGACCCCCGGGGAGCTGTTTTTT CASSPAGTPGELFF
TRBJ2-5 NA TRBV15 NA TGTGCCACAGCCGGGACTCTCAAGGCAGAGACCCAGTACTTC CATAGTLKAETQYF
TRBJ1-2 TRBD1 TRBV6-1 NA TGTGCCAGCAGTAACGGACAGGGGGATTATGGCTACACCTTC CASSNGQGDYGYTF
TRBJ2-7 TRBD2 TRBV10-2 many TGCGCCAGCACGGGCAGGGGACTAGCGGGAGGGGCCGAGCAGTACTTC CASTGRGLAGGAEQYF
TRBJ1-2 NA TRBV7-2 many TGTGCCAGCAGCCCATCGGACATCACGGACTATGGCTACACCTTC CASSPSDITDYGYTF
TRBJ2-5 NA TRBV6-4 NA TGTGCCAGCAGTGAGTCAGGTCAAGAGACCCAGTACTTC CASSESGQETQYF
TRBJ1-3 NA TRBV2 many TGTGCCAGCAGAGGAGGCGTAGAGGCTGGAAACACCATATATTTT CASRGGVEAGNTIYF
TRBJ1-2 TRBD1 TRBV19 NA TGTGCCAGTAGTTTCCAGACAGGGGGCGTCTATGGCTACACCTTC CASSFQTGGVYGYTF
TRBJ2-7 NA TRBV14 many TGTGCCAGCAGCCAAGTGGGGCAGACCCCCTACGAGCAGTACTTC CASSQVGQTPYEQYF
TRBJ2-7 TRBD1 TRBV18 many TGTGCCAGCTCACCACCTCTGACAGGGCATGTTGCCTACGAGCAGTACTTC CASSPPLTGHVAYEQYF
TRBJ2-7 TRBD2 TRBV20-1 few TGCAGTGCTAGAGATCAGTTTGCGTCCGGGACTAGCGGGGTCTACGAGCAGTACTTC CSARDQFASGTSGVYEQYF
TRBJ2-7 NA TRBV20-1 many TGCAGTGCTAGGGAAGGGGCAAGGGAGCAGTACTTC CSAREGAREQYF
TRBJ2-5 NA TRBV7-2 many TGTGCCAGCAGCGCAGGATTGGACGGGACCCAGTACTTC CASSAGLDGTQYF